Below, one T cell receptor (beta chain) is given with its context. The data were taken from a study of blood T cell repertoires in COVID-19. Study in general: COVID-19 samples, acute and convalescent, were from the United States, Italy and Spain. T cells, B-cell-depleted T cells, or PBMCs supplied cDNA or gDNA.

Germline V gene sequence: CDR1 MDHEN, CDR2 SYDVKM. Trimming shortened V by 3 bases and J by 4 bases, and 16 bases separated the two germline ends. CDR3 size: 16 residues. Per the original data handling: Counts of nucleated cells, estimated from reference gene primer amplification, were obtained. Only in-frame clones appear in the TCRdb table, and some are missing; sequencing was by immunoSEQ multiplex PCR. V and J calls and clone size come straight from that table; D and trimming were deduced from the DNA. The sample holds about 61,000 clones, roughly 90% seen once. This rearrangement joins TRBV28 to TRBJ1-5, with D tentatively TRBD1 (6 bases). The clonotype originates from a human donor in a cohort sampled during active COVID-19. Sequencing used peripheral blood. The chain's CDR3 is CASSFRLQGWNQPQHF. The CDR3 DNA is TGTGCCAGCAGTTTTCGATTACAGGGATGGAATCAGCCCCAGCATTTT.